This entry concerns a single T cell receptor (beta chain). No antigen is known for it. This sample stems from a study of shared clonotypes between healthy human individuals. V lost 3 bases, J lost 0 bases, and 16 bases lay in between. Per the germline V gene, CDR1 is SGDLS and CDR2 is YYNGEE. The CDR3 runs to 17 residues. CD4+ cells yielded CD45RA+ naive and CD45RA-negative memory subsets. Source study methods: Filtering differed because ImmunoSEQ produced junction-only sequences that carried no quality scores. Profiling relied on immunoSEQ multiplex PCR, and the TCRdb table lists in-frame clones only, not all of them. V, J and clone size were drawn from that table, and D and trimming were deduced from the DNA. The top ten clones hold under 0.15% of a sample with around 2,000,000 clones, roughly 95% of them seen once. Study outcomes and limitations: Sequencing depth was expected to influence donor clonotype sharing. The study found roughly 5% of naive CD4 clonotypes shared across four donors.

The gene calls are TRBV9 and TRBJ2-1; perhaps TRBD1 as D (6 bases). The TCR was taken from a man aged 18 to 29 in good health. Input material: naive CD4+ T cells sorted from blood. Subset in this sample: CD45RA+ positively selected. Written as DNA, the CDR3 is TGTGCCAGCAGCGCACGGGACATTCTTAGCTCCTACAATGAGCAGTTCTTC. Amino acids: CASSARDILSSYNEQFF.